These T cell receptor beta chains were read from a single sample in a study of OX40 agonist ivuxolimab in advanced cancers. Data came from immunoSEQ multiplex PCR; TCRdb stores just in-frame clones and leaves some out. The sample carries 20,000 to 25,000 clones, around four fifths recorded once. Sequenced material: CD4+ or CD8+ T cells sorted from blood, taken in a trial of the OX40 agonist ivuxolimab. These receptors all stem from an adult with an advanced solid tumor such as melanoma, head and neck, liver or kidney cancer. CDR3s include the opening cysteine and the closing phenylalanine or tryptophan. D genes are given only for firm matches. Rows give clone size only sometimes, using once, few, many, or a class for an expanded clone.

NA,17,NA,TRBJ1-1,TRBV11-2,TGTGCCAGCAGCTTAGTGTTGTCTCGGTTTTTGAACACTGAAGCTTTCTTT,CASSLVLSRFLNTEAFF
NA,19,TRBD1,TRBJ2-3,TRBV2,TGTGCCAGCAGCAACGTACCGACAGGGTCCCTTTCTAGCACAGATACGCAGTATTTT,CASSNVPTGSLSSTDTQYF
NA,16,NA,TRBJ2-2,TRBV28,TGTGCCAGCAGTTTCGGGACCCTGGGGTACACCGGGGAGCTGTTTTTT,CASSFGTLGYTGELFF
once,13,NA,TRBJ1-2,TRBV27,TGTGCCAGCACCGGGGCAGTCAGCTATGGCTACACCTTC,CASTGAVSYGYTF
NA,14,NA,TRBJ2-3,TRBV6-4,TGTGCCAGCAGTGAATCAGGGGAGCGCGATACGCAGTATTTT,CASSESGERDTQYF
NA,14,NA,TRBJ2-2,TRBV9,TGTGCCAGCAGCGTAGGGACGGATGGCGGGGAGCTGTTTTTT,CASSVGTDGGELFF
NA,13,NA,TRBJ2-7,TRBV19,TGTGCCAGTAGTATGCGGATTCGGAACGAGCAGTACTTC,CASSMRIRNEQYF
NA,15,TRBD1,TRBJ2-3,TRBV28,TGTGCCAGCAGTGCCCGGGACAGGAGCACAGATACGCAGTATTTT,CASSARDRSTDTQYF
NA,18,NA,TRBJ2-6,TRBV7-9,TGTGCCAGCAGCCATGTTGAATACCATGACAGTCGGGCCAACGTCCTGACTTTC,CASSHVEYHDSRANVLTF
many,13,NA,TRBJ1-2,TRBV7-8,TGTGCCAGCAGCCCAGGGCGGTCCTATGGCTACACCTTC,CASSPGRSYGYTF
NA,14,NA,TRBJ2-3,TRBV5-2,TGTGCCAGCAGCCAAGTTGGGGTAACAGATACGCAGTATTTT,CASSQVGVTDTQYF
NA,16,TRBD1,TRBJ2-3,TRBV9,TGTGCCAGCAGCCTCTGGACAGGGGGTAACACAGATACGCAGTATTTT,CASSLWTGGNTDTQYF
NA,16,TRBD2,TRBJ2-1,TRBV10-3,TGTGCCATCCGGACTAGCGGGGGACCTTATTACAATGAGCAGTTCTTC,CAIRTSGGPYYNEQFF
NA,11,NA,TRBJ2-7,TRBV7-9,TGTGCCAGCAGCCCCCTGGTAATCCTCGACTTC,CASSPLVILDF
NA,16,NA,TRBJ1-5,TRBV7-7,TGTGCCAGCAGCTCCCCATACGAGACAGCCCATCAGCCCCAGCATTTT,CASSSPYETAHQPQHF
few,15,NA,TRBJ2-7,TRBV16,TGTGCCAGCAGCCACACCCAGGGTTACCCTGGGGAGCAGTACTTC,CASSHTQGYPGEQYF
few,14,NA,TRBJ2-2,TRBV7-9,TGTGCCAGCAGCCCAAGATCAGGAGCGGAGGAGCTGTTTTTT,CASSPRSGAEELFF